A selection of T cell receptor beta chains follows, all from one sample in a study of PD-L1 blockade in urothelial cancer. Some clones are missing from TCRdb's copy, which holds only in-frame ones; the method was immunoSEQ multiplex PCR. The repertoire holds 95,000 to 130,000 clones, with around 89% as singletons. The starting material was PBMCs, obtained around atezolizumab (anti-PD-L1) treatment. The receptors here all came from a man in his sixties with urothelial cancer. CDR3s include the opening cysteine and the closing phenylalanine or tryptophan.

j_call	v_call	cdr3_aa
TRBJ2-6	TRBV19	CASSIDGGGGANVLTF
TRBJ1-1	TRBV5-1	CASSPGGGYEAFF
TRBJ2-5	TRBV28	CASKAQVQETQYF
TRBJ2-3	TRBV9	CASSESLGTSGLNTQYF
TRBJ2-2	TRBV6-1	CASSDPGDFTGELFF
TRBJ1-5	TRBV13	CASSYGGGGQPQHF
TRBJ2-1	TRBV2	CASNRDRGHEQFF
TRBJ1-5	TRBV18	CASSPGGNSNQPQHF
TRBJ2-3	TRBV10-3	CAIIAGQGKTDTQYF
TRBJ2-5	TRBV30	CAWNQNPRETQYF
TRBJ2-3	TRBV2	CASSDTTSGRATDTQYF
TRBJ2-5	TRBV19	CASSSTGGTETQYF
TRBJ1-1	TRBV28	CASSLTTTIF
TRBJ2-7	TRBV28	CASSGPGQNYEQYF
TRBJ1-1	TRBV7-2	CASSLEVTETFF
TRBJ2-1	TRBV19	CASSIAGQSWAHNEQFF
TRBJ2-7	TRBV11-2	CASSLGKTSSEQYF
TRBJ2-2	TRBV7-2	CASSLAQSGTGELFF
TRBJ2-7	TRBV27	CASNMIGAGGPGEQYF
TRBJ2-3	TRBV7-6	CASSLGLARDTQYF
TRBJ2-3	TRBV5-3	CARRSGQGATSSTDTQYF
TRBJ2-2	TRBV7-8	CASSLLGTGNTGELFF
TRBJ2-2	TRBV27	CASSLSSAGGPHGELFF
TRBJ1-2	TRBV27	CASSWAGSVGNYGYTF
TRBJ2-7	TRBV7-9	CASSAQGRGSSYEQYF
TRBJ2-3	TRBV18	CASSGLAETDTQYF
TRBJ2-5	TRBV28	CASSPSGGGKTQYF
TRBJ2-7	TRBV6-5	CASSYGSSRAYEQYF
TRBJ2-7	TRBV11-2	CASSLRRASGTSYEQYF
TRBJ2-5	TRBV7-3	CASSSVSAETQYF
TRBJ2-3	TRBV27	CASSPNSDTQYF
TRBJ2-7	TRBV5-5	CASGARGATYEQYF
TRBJ1-6	TRBV19	CASSPRKGDNSPLHF
TRBJ2-7	TRBV5-5	CASSLGTGGSSYEQYF
TRBJ2-7	TRBV6-5	CASSYSPAPREQYF
TRBJ2-1	TRBV30	CASQIYNEQFF